This entry is about one T cell receptor (beta chain). Authors' methods: Estimated nucleated cell counts came from reference gene primer amplification. Data came from immunoSEQ multiplex PCR; TCRdb stores just in-frame clones and leaves some out. The V and J calls and the clone size are those of that table, but D and trimming were determined from the DNA. In the table there are 110,000 or so clones, around 86% of which are singletons. This entry comes from a study of blood T cell repertoires in COVID-19. Background on the study: The samples span acute and convalescent COVID-19 from the United States, Italy and Spain. The analysed material was cDNA or gDNA that came from T cells, B-cell-depleted T cells, or PBMCs.

V shed 4 bases, J shed 5 bases, and the junction held 9 bases outside the gene matches. Germline loops: CDR1 MNHEY, CDR2 SVGAGI. CDR3 size: 15 residues. The sample taken for sequencing was peripheral blood. V and J are TRBV6-5 and TRBJ2-7; 9 bases match TRBD1. This TCR was sampled from a man of 80 years or more with acute or convalescent COVID-19. In DNA, the CDR3 is TGTGCCAGCAGTTCCCCCGGGACAGGGCACCACGAGCAGTACTTC. Its translation is CASSSPGTGHHEQYF.